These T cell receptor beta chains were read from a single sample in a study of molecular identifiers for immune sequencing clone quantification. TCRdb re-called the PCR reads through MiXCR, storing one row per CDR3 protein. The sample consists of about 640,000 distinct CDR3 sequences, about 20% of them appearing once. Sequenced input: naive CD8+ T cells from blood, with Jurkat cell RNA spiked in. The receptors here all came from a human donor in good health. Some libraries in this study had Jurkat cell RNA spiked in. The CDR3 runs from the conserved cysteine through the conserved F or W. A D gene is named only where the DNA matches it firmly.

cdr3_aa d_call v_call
CASSFRGTGVGTGELFF TRBD1 TRBV7-8
CASSTREGLRTEAFF - TRBV7-6
CASSIVLHDERFF - TRBV19
CASSRTSPSSYNSPLHF - TRBV5-6
CASRTRQGKMNTEAFF TRBD1 TRBV27
CASRTTSGTYNEQFF TRBD2 TRBV19
CASSLGGQVSNQPQHF TRBD1 TRBV13
CASSDDDRVENQPQHF TRBD1 TRBV6-4
CASSPQGGRTEAFF - TRBV27
CASSSGQGRNIQYF TRBD1 TRBV13
CASSLNYEQYF - TRBV3-1
CAWNSGGGRETQYF TRBD2 TRBV30
CASSLGAQEPNYGYTF - TRBV7-9
CASSLFSQPQHF - TRBV7-9
CASSGFEVGANVLTF - TRBV9
CASSYQLAGVEQFF TRBD2 TRBV6-2/TRBV6-3
CSALRHPAQETQYF - TRBV20-1
CASSSDTGAAYNEQFF TRBD1 TRBV7-9
CASKLGYGYTF - TRBV25-1
CASSQVWLAGGPPDIQYF TRBD2 TRBV3-1
CASSSWGFQETQYF - TRBV13
CASKLWARQTPIYF - TRBV28
CSADGQGGDEKLFF TRBD1 TRBV29-1
CASSVYQGQSNSPLHF TRBD1 TRBV9
CVSSLAGGINEQFF TRBD2 TRBV13